The T cell receptor (beta chain) described here comes from a study of shared clonotypes between healthy human individuals. Study-wide results and caveats: Only blood was sampled, and tissue TCR repertoires likely differ from blood ones. Estimated richness was generally greater in naive than memory subsets.

As to this clone: What it binds is not known.

Clones were read by immunoSEQ multiplex PCR, and TCRdb kept only the in-frame ones, dropping some. The sample consists of 2 million to 3 million clones, 90% to 95% of them appearing once. The investigators split CD4+ cells into a CD45RA+ naive subset and a CD45RA-negative memory subset. The sample comprised naive CD4+ T cells from PBMCs. Noted subset: CD45RA+ positively selected. The clonotype comes from a man between 18 and 29 years old in good health. Some clones in this sample may be carry-over from other donors' samples.

The CDR3 DNA follows: TGTGCCAGCCGCATGGGGGGCGGGTACGAGCAGTACTTC. Translating gives CASRMGGGYEQYF. J is TRBJ2-7 and V is TRBV6-1; D may correspond to TRBD1 or TRBD2 (6 bases each). V was trimmed by 8 bases and J by 4 bases, leaving 15 bases between them. Looked up from germline, CDR1 is MNHNS and CDR2 is SASEGT. CDR3 length: 13 amino acids.